This T cell receptor beta chain emerged from a study of T cell changes during pregnancy in multiple sclerosis. Libraries were prepared by immunoSEQ multiplex PCR; TCRdb keeps only in-frame clonotypes and omits some of them. Of some 22,000 clones in the sample, less than 90% were seen once. The trim removed 0 bases at V and 8 bases at J, leaving 8 bases unmatched. The CDR3 covers 16 residues. Germline V gene lookup returns CDR1 MGHRA and CDR2 YSYEKL. The gene calls are TRBV4-1 and TRBJ2-1; 9 bases agree with TRBD2. The clonotype originates from a female donor with multiple sclerosis, enrolled in a pregnancy study. The sample in question was CD8+ T cells from peripheral blood mononuclear cells, obtained after pregnancy. Here the CDR3 reads CASSQDGGRASDEQFF. For the CDR3, the DNA is TGCGCCAGCAGCCAAGACGGCGGGAGGGCCTCCGATGAGCAGTTCTTC.